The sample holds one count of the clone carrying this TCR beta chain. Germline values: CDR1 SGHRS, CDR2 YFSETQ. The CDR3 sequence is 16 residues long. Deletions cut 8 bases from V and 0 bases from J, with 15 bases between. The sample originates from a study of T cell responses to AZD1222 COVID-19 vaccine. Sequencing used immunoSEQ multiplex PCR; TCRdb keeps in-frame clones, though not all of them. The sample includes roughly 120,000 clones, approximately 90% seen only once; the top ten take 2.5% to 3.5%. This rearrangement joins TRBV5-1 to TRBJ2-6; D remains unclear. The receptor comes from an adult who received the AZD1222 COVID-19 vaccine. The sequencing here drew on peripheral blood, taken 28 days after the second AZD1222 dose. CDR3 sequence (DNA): TGCGCCAGTACCCAACTCCCAAGCTCTGGGGCCAACGTCCTGACTTTC. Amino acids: CASTQLPSSGANVLTF.